The present entry profiles one T cell receptor (beta chain) with its context. Antigen specificity is unknown. V lost 9 bases to trimming and J lost 7 bases; unmatched junction nucleotides: 8. From germline, CDR1 is WNHNN and CDR2 SYGVQD (reference sequence). This CDR3 is 14 amino acids long. The sample originates from a study of OX40 agonist ivuxolimab in advanced cancers. Study-wide findings and caveats: Also present in some nonresponders was a low level of normalized T-cell clonal expansion.

Clones were read by immunoSEQ multiplex PCR, and TCRdb kept only the in-frame ones, dropping some. The sample has 80,000 or so clones, around 90% seen once; the top ten hold roughly 0.32%. V is TRBV10-1 and J is TRBJ2-7, with 14 bases that match TRBD2. The input for sequencing was CD4+ or CD8+ T cells sorted from blood, taken in a trial of the OX40 agonist ivuxolimab. The receptor was isolated from an adult with an advanced solid tumor such as melanoma, head and neck, liver or kidney cancer. The CDR3 sequence: CARYGGLAGEEQYF. The CDR3 DNA is TGCGCCAGATATGGGGGACTAGCGGGAGAAGAGCAGTACTTC.